The present T cell receptor beta chain was sequenced within a study of cytomegalovirus exposure and HLA in healthy donors. About the study: The approximately 120 validation repertoires were produced on the same platform as the approximately 620 repertoires of the first cohort. This was reported in a later analysis. Overall study findings and caveats: A few CMV-associated chains proved CMV antigen-specific in vitro. One later analysis, an examination of the 90 to 150 validation repertoires, found that first-cohort TCR clusters tended to co-occur in them.

Details on this clone: Its specificity is unknown.

Per germline, CDR1 SGDLS and CDR2 YYNGEE. V lost 6 bases and J 0 bases, leaving 11 bases between the germline ends. This CDR3 has 14 residues. Produced via immunoSEQ multiplex PCR; TCRdb's table is partial and in-frame only. The data show about 260,000 clones, with 90% seen just once and just over 3% held by the top ten. The rearrangement links TRBV9 to TRBJ2-3; no reliable D call. Sequencing was done on a sample of PBMCs. The TCR originated in a woman aged 25 to 39 in good health and CMV-seronegative. The CDR3 DNA reads TGTGCCAGCAATCCCAGCTCTAGCACAGATACGCAGTATTTT. As protein: CASNPSSSTDTQYF.